The present T cell receptor (beta chain) was sequenced within a study of T cell clones after liver transplantation. The wider study: TCRbeta sequencing after a pre-transplant mixed lymphocyte reaction identified graft-donor-reactive clones, later tracked in post-transplant blood. Samples came pre-transplant, pre-randomization before withdrawal, and post-randomization after withdrawal ended.

This CDR3 contains 14 residues. From germline, CDR1 is SNHLY and CDR2 FYNNEI. V shed 6 bases and J shed 4 bases, with 12 bases lying between them. Notes on this clone: Antigen specificity is unknown.

Findings and caveats of the study: In two subjects, few donor cells limited the measurable donor-reactive repertoire. A larger donor-reactive than third-party decline suggested partial antigen-specific deletion.

The table came from immunoSEQ multiplex PCR; TCRdb's copy has only in-frame clones and leaves some out. The top ten clones hold over 2% of a sample with 40,000 to 55,000 clones, about 86% of them seen once. The sequence was obtained from a human patient who received a liver transplant. Certain T cells may be donor cells from the graft. This rearrangement joins TRBV2 to TRBJ1-4; the D is unclear. This material consisted of CD4+ T cells from blood, taken 24 months after liver transplant. CDR3 residues: CASSRQSGNEKLFF. CDR3 DNA sequence: TGTGCCAGCAGCCGGCAGTCGGGTAATGAAAAACTGTTTTTT.